Listed below are T cell receptor beta chains from one sample, sequenced in a study of blood T cell repertoires in COVID-19. Data came from immunoSEQ multiplex PCR; TCRdb stores just in-frame clones and leaves some out. This table holds 220,000 or so clones, 84% found once. Sequencing used PBMCs or T cells enriched from blood (not recorded which). The receptors here all came from a middle-aged woman who had recovered from COVID-19. Each CDR3 is given with its conserved first and last residue. D genes are given only for firm matches. A row's size may be missing; if present it is once, few, many or a size class.

clone size: -; D gene: TRBD1; V gene: TRBV5-1; J gene: TRBJ1-4; CDR3 protein: CASGEGGTGLEKLFF; CDR3 DNA: TGCGCCAGCGGGGAAGGCGGGACAGGACTTGAAAAACTGTTTTTT
clone size: -; D gene: TRBD1; V gene: TRBV3-1/TRBV3-2; J gene: TRBJ2-2; CDR3 protein: CASALWDRAGELFF; CDR3 DNA: TGTGCCAGCGCTCTTTGGGACAGGGCCGGGGAGCTGTTTTTT
clone size: few; D gene: TRBD2; V gene: TRBV5-1; J gene: TRBJ2-3; CDR3 protein: CASSPGPSGSGADTQYF; CDR3 DNA: TGCGCCAGCAGTCCGGGTCCTAGCGGGAGTGGGGCAGATACGCAGTATTTT
clone size: -; D gene: -; V gene: TRBV3-1/TRBV3-2; J gene: TRBJ1-2; CDR3 protein: CASSGWSEEGYTF; CDR3 DNA: TGTGCCAGCAGTGGGTGGTCAGAGGAAGGCTACACCTTC
clone size: -; D gene: TRBD2; V gene: TRBV9; J gene: TRBJ2-3; CDR3 protein: CASSVGGREGRNTDTQYF; CDR3 DNA: TGTGCCAGCAGCGTAGGGGGACGGGAGGGCCGTAACACAGATACGCAGTATTTT
clone size: -; D gene: -; V gene: TRBV6-6; J gene: TRBJ2-7; CDR3 protein: CASSYQGPYEQYF; CDR3 DNA: TGTGCCAGCAGTTATCAGGGCCCCTACGAGCAGTACTTC
clone size: -; D gene: -; V gene: TRBV28; J gene: TRBJ1-1; CDR3 protein: CASSLQNTEAFF; CDR3 DNA: TGTGCCAGCAGTTTACAGAACACTGAAGCTTTCTTT
clone size: once; D gene: TRBD2; V gene: TRBV5-1; J gene: TRBJ2-1; CDR3 protein: CASSLALLAGIGDEQFF; CDR3 DNA: TGCGCCAGCAGCTTGGCGCTACTAGCGGGAATTGGTGATGAGCAGTTCTTC
clone size: -; D gene: TRBD2; V gene: TRBV18; J gene: TRBJ2-1; CDR3 protein: CASSQKLAGAYNEQFF; CDR3 DNA: TGTGCCAGCTCACAAAAACTAGCGGGGGCGTACAATGAGCAGTTCTTC
clone size: -; D gene: -; V gene: TRBV30; J gene: TRBJ1-2; CDR3 protein: CAWSVLGGSGGYTF; CDR3 DNA: TGTGCCTGGAGTGTACTTGGGGGGTCGGGCGGCTACACCTTC
clone size: -; D gene: TRBD1; V gene: TRBV27; J gene: TRBJ2-7; CDR3 protein: CASSLYYPPTGGDYEQYF; CDR3 DNA: TGTGCCAGCAGTCTATATTACCCCCCCACAGGGGGTGACTACGAGCAGTACTTC
clone size: -; D gene: -; V gene: TRBV19; J gene: TRBJ1-5; CDR3 protein: CASIQHHVLSTAGPQHF; CDR3 DNA: TGTGCCAGTATCCAGCACCACGTCTTATCCACCGCGGGGCCCCAGCATTTT
clone size: -; D gene: -; V gene: TRBV20-1; J gene: TRBJ2-1; CDR3 protein: CSAIDVSGSAYNEQFF; CDR3 DNA: TGCAGTGCTATTGATGTATCGGGGTCCGCCTACAATGAGCAGTTCTTC
clone size: few; D gene: TRBD2; V gene: TRBV28; J gene: TRBJ2-1; CDR3 protein: CASSSTSGGSDHEQFF; CDR3 DNA: TGTGCCAGCAGTTCTACTAGCGGGGGATCCGATCATGAGCAGTTCTTC
clone size: few; D gene: -; V gene: TRBV7-9; J gene: TRBJ2-3; CDR3 protein: CASSPPADTQYF; CDR3 DNA: TGTGCCAGCAGCCCCCCGGCAGATACGCAGTATTTT
clone size: -; D gene: -; V gene: TRBV30; J gene: TRBJ2-6; CDR3 protein: CAWSSGGSGANVLTF; CDR3 DNA: TGTGCCTGGAGTTCCGGGGGCTCTGGGGCCAACGTCCTGACTTTC
clone size: once; D gene: TRBD2; V gene: TRBV11-3; J gene: TRBJ2-2; CDR3 protein: CASSLGPRRSGRPNTGELFF; CDR3 DNA: TGTGCCAGCAGCTTAGGCCCTCGGAGGAGCGGGAGACCCAACACCGGGGAGCTGTTTTTT
clone size: -; D gene: TRBD1; V gene: TRBV5-1; J gene: TRBJ2-1; CDR3 protein: CASSTGQAARSEQFF; CDR3 DNA: TGCGCCAGCAGCACCGGACAGGCCGCGCGAAGTGAGCAGTTCTTC
clone size: -; D gene: -; V gene: TRBV3-1/TRBV3-2; J gene: TRBJ1-2; CDR3 protein: CASSQFRSYGYTF; CDR3 DNA: TGTGCCAGCAGCCAATTCAGAAGCTATGGCTACACCTTC
clone size: -; D gene: TRBD2; V gene: TRBV10-3; J gene: TRBJ2-1; CDR3 protein: CAKPPSGRANYNEQFF; CDR3 DNA: TGTGCCAAACCCCCTAGCGGGAGGGCCAATTACAATGAGCAGTTCTTC
clone size: -; D gene: -; V gene: TRBV2; J gene: TRBJ1-1; CDR3 protein: CASSRRGAFF; CDR3 DNA: TGTGCCAGCAGTAGGCGGGGGGCTTTCTTT
clone size: -; D gene: TRBD1; V gene: TRBV7-6; J gene: TRBJ1-1; CDR3 protein: CASSLGRGPNTEAFF; CDR3 DNA: TGTGCCAGCAGCCTAGGAAGGGGGCCGAACACTGAAGCTTTCTTT
clone size: -; D gene: TRBD1; V gene: TRBV18; J gene: TRBJ2-3; CDR3 protein: CASSPWTGVSTDTQYF; CDR3 DNA: TGTGCCAGCTCACCCTGGACAGGGGTTAGCACAGATACGCAGTATTTT
clone size: -; D gene: TRBD1; V gene: TRBV10-3; J gene: TRBJ1-1; CDR3 protein: CAISRGTGLNTEAFF; CDR3 DNA: TGTGCCATCAGCAGAGGGACAGGTTTGAACACTGAAGCTTTCTTT
clone size: -; D gene: -; V gene: TRBV19; J gene: TRBJ2-6; CDR3 protein: CASSTNSLPSGANVLTF; CDR3 DNA: TGTGCCAGTAGTACCAACAGTTTACCCTCTGGGGCCAACGTCCTGACTTTC
clone size: -; D gene: -; V gene: TRBV5-1; J gene: TRBJ2-2; CDR3 protein: CASSQGGTGELFF; CDR3 DNA: TGCGCCAGCAGTCAAGGGGGCACCGGGGAGCTGTTTTTT
clone size: -; D gene: TRBD1; V gene: TRBV7-9; J gene: TRBJ1-1; CDR3 protein: CASSLEQGVTEAFF; CDR3 DNA: TGTGCCAGCAGCTTAGAACAGGGGGTCACTGAAGCTTTCTTT
clone size: -; D gene: -; V gene: TRBV12-3/TRBV12-4; J gene: TRBJ2-3; CDR3 protein: CASSPSRDTQYF; CDR3 DNA: TGTGCCAGCAGCCCCTCCAGGGATACGCAGTATTTT
clone size: -; D gene: -; V gene: TRBV4-3; J gene: TRBJ1-1; CDR3 protein: CASSQGVGQNTEAFF; CDR3 DNA: TGCGCCAGCAGCCAAGGAGTGGGACAGAACACTGAAGCTTTCTTT
clone size: -; D gene: TRBD2; V gene: TRBV24-1; J gene: TRBJ2-7; CDR3 protein: CATSATSGRTYEQYF; CDR3 DNA: TGTGCCACCAGCGCAACTAGCGGGAGGACGTACGAGCAGTACTTC
clone size: -; D gene: -; V gene: TRBV11-3; J gene: TRBJ2-1; CDR3 protein: CASSLSLSNEQFF; CDR3 DNA: TGTGCCAGCAGCTTATCCCTGAGCAATGAGCAGTTCTTC
clone size: -; D gene: TRBD1; V gene: TRBV7-2; J gene: TRBJ1-1; CDR3 protein: CASSSPSYRGRETEAFF; CDR3 DNA: TGTGCCAGCAGCTCCCCTTCTTACAGGGGGCGGGAGACTGAAGCTTTCTTT
clone size: once; D gene: TRBD1; V gene: TRBV5-1; J gene: TRBJ2-3; CDR3 protein: CASSMTGAATDTQYF; CDR3 DNA: TGCGCCAGCAGCATGACAGGGGCGGCCACAGATACGCAGTATTTT
clone size: -; D gene: TRBD1; V gene: TRBV18; J gene: TRBJ1-1; CDR3 protein: CASSPQGAPYTTEAFF; CDR3 DNA: TGTGCCAGCTCACCCCAGGGGGCCCCCTATACCACTGAAGCTTTCTTT
clone size: -; D gene: TRBD2; V gene: TRBV7-2; J gene: TRBJ2-3; CDR3 protein: CASSKSSGGADTQYF; CDR3 DNA: TGTGCCAGCAGCAAATCTAGCGGAGGGGCAGATACGCAGTATTTT
clone size: -; D gene: -; V gene: TRBV9; J gene: TRBJ2-7; CDR3 protein: CASSPRTHSYEQYF; CDR3 DNA: TGTGCCAGCAGCCCCCGGACTCACTCCTACGAGCAGTACTTC
clone size: -; D gene: TRBD1; V gene: TRBV13; J gene: TRBJ2-7; CDR3 protein: CASSLWAQGREQYF; CDR3 DNA: TGTGCCAGCAGCTTATGGGCACAGGGGCGGGAGCAGTACTTC